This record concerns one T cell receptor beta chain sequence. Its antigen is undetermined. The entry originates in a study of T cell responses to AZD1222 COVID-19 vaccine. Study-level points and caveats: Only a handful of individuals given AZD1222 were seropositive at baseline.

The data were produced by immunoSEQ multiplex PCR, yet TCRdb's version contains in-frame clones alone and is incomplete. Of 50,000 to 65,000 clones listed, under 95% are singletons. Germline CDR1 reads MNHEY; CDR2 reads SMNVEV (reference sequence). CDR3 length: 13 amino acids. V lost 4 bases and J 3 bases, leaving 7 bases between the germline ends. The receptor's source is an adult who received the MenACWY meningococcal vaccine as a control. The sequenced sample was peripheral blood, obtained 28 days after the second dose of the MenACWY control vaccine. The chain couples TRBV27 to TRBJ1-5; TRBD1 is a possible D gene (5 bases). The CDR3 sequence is CASSSGYNQPQHF. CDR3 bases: TGTGCCAGCAGTTCAGGGTACAATCAGCCCCAGCATTTT.